This entry describes one T cell receptor beta chain. Its antigen is undetermined. CDR3 length: 14 residues. Trimming at V came to 7 bases and at J to 11 bases, leaving 16 bases not matched to a gene. Sequencing libraries made from TCR beta cDNA carried unique molecular identifiers. MiXCR, applied by TCRdb to the PCR reads, yields one record per CDR3 protein. The sample includes roughly 870,000 distinct CDR3 sequences, about 53% seen only once; the top ten take around 4.5%. The record originates from a study of post-analysis software for immune sequencing data. Findings and caveats of the study: When compared against controls, multiple sclerosis patients showed significantly lower normalized Chao1 diversity. Five or six TRBV segments, TRBV5-6, TRBV5-1 and TRBV20-1 among them, were found more frequent in patients than controls.

The sequence was collected from a girl between 5 and 17 years old with multiple sclerosis. The source material was blood. The genes are TRBV12-3 or TRBV12-4 and TRBJ1-1, with TRBD1 matching 7 bases. CDR3 loop: CASTYRGLDLGAFF. DNA for the CDR3: TGTGCCAGCACTTACAGGGGATTGGATTTGGGGGCTTTCTTT.